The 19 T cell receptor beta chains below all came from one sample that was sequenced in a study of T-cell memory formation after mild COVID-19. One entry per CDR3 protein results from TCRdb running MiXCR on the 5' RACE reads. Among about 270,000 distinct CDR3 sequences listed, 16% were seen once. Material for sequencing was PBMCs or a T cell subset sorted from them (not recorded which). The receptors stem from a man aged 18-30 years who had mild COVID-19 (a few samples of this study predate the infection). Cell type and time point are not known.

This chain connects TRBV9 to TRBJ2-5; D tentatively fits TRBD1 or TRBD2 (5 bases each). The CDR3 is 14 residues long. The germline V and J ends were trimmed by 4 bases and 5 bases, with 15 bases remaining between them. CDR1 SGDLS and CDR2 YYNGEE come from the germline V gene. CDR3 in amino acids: CASSLTPGGETQYF. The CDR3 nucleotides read TGTGCCAGCAGCTTAACGCCTGGGGGTGAGACCCAGTACTTC.

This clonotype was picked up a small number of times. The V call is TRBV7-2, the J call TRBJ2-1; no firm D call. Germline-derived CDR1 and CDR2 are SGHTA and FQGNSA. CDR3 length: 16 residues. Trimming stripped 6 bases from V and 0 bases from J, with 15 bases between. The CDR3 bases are TGTGCCAGCAGACCAGGCCCACTTACCTCCTACAATGAGCAGTTCTTC. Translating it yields CASRPGPLTSYNEQFF. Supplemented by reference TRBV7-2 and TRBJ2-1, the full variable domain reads GAGVSQSPSNKVTEKGKDVELRCDPISGHTALYWYRQSLGQGLEFLIYFQGNSAPDKSGLPSDRFSAERTGGSVSTLTIQRTQQEDSAVYLCASRPGPLTSYNEQFFGPGTRLTVL.

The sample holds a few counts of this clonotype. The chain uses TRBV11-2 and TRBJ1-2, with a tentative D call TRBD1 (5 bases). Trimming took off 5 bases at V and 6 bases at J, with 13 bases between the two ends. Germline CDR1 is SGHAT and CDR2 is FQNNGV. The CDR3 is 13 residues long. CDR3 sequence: CASSVGLDNGYTF. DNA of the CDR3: TGTGCCAGCAGCGTCGGTTTGGACAATGGCTACACCTTC.

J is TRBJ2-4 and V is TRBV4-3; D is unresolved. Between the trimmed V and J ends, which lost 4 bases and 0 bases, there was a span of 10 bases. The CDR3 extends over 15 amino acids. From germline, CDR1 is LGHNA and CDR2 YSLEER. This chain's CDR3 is CASSPGLVAKNIQYF. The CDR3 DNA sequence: TGCGCCAGCAGCCCAGGTCTCGTAGCCAAAAACATTCAGTACTTC.

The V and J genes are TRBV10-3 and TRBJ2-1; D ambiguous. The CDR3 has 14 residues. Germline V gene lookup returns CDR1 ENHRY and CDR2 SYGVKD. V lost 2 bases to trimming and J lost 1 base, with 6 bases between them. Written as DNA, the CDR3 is TGTGCCATCAGTGAGACCGTATCCTACAATGAGCAGTTCTTC. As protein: CAISETVSYNEQFF.

The CDR3 nucleotides are TGCAGTGCTCAGGGGGGTACGGGGGACCTTTACAATGAGCAGTTCTTC. Residues: CSAQGGTGDLYNEQFF. The chain couples TRBV20-1 to TRBJ2-1; a weak D match, TRBD1 (7 bases). Germline assignment: CDR1 DFQATT and CDR2 SNEGSKA (reference sequence). V lost 5 bases to trimming and J lost 4 bases, with 21 bases between them. CDR3 length: 16 amino acids.

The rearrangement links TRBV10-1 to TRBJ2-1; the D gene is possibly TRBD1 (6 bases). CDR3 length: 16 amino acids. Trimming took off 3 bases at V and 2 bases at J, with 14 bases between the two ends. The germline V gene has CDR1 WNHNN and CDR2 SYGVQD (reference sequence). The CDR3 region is CASSEGGTGPYNEQFF. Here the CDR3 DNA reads TGCGCCAGCAGTGAAGGGGGAACAGGGCCCTACAATGAGCAGTTCTTC.

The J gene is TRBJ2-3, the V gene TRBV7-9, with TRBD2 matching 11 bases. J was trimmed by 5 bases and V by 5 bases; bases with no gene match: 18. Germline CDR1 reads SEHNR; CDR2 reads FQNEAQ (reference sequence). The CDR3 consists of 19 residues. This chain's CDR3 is CASSPPSTSSGGREDTQYF. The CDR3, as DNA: TGTGCCAGCAGCCCCCCATCGACCTCTAGCGGGGGGCGAGAAGATACGCAGTATTTT.

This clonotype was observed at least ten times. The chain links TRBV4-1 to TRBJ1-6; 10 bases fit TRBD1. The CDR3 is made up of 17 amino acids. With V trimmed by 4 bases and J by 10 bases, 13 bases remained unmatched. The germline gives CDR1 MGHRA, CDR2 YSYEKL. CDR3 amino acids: CASSPAPGQGYPSPLHF. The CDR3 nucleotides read TGCGCCAGCAGCCCAGCCCCGGGACAGGGGTATCCGTCACCCCTCCACTTT.

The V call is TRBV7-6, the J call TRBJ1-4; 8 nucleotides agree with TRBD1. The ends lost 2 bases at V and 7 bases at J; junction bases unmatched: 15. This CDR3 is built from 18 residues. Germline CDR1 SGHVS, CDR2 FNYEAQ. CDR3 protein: CASSLFPPGGASSEKLFF. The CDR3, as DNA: TGTGCCAGCAGCTTATTCCCTCCAGGGGGCGCGTCTAGTGAAAAACTGTTTTTT. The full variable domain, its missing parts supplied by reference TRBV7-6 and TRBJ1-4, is GAGVSQSPRYKVTKRGQDVALRCDPISGHVSLYWYRQALGQGPEFLTYFNYEAQQDKSGLPNDRFSAERPEGSISTLTIQRTEQRDSAMYRCASSLFPPGGASSEKLFFGSGTQLSVL.

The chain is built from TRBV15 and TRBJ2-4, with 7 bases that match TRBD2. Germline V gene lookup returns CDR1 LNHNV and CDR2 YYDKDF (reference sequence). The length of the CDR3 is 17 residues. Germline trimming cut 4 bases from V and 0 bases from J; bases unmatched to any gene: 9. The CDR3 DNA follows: TGTGCCACCAGCATCCCCGGGGGGAGTCTAGCCAAAAACATTCAGTACTTC. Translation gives CATSIPGGSLAKNIQYF. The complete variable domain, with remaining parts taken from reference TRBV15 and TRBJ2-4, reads DAMVIQNPRYQVTQFGKPVTLSCSQTLNHNVMYWYQQKSSQAPKLLFHYYDKDFNNEADTPDNFQSRRPNTSFCFLDIRSPGLGDTAMYLCATSIPGGSLAKNIQYFGAGTRLSVL.

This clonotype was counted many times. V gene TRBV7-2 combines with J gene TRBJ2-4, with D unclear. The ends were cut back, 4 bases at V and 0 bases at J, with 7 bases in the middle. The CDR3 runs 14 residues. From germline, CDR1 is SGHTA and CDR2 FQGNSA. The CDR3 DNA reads TGTGCCAGCAGCTCACGTGTAGCCAAAAACATTCAGTACTTC. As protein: CASSSRVAKNIQYF.

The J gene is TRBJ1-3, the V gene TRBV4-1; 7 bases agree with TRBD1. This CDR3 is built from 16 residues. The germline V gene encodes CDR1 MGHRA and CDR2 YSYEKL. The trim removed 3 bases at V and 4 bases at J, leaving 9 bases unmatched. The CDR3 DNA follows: TGCGCCAGCAGCCAGTCTCACAGGGGATCAGGAAACACCATATATTTT. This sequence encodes CASSQSHRGSGNTIYF.

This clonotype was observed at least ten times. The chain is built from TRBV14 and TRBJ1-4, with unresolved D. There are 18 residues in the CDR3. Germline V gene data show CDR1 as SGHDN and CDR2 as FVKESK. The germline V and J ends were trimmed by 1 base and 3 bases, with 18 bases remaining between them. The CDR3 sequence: CASSQGVGKGMANEKLFF. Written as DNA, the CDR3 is TGTGCCAGCAGCCAAGGAGTTGGCAAGGGAATGGCTAATGAAAAACTGTTTTTT.

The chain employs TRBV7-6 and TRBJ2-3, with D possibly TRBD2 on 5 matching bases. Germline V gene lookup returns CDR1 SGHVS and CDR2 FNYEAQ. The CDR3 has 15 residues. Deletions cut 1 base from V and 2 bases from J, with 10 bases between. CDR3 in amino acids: CASSLVGDPTDTQYF. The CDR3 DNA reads TGTGCCAGCAGCTTAGTCGGGGATCCCACAGATACGCAGTATTTT.

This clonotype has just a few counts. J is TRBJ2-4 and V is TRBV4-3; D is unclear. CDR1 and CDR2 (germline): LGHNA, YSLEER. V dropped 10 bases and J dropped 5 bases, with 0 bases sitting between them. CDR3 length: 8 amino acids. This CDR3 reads CAKNIQYF. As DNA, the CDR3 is TGCGCCAAAAACATTCAGTACTTC.

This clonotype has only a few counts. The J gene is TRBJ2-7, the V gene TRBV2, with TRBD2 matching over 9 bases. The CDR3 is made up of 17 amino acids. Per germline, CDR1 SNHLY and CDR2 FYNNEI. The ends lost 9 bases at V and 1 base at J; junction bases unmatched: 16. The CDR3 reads CASGPLGVAGASYEQYV. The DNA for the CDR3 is TGTGCCAGTGGACCCCTCGGGGTAGCGGGGGCGTCCTACGAGCAGTACGTC.

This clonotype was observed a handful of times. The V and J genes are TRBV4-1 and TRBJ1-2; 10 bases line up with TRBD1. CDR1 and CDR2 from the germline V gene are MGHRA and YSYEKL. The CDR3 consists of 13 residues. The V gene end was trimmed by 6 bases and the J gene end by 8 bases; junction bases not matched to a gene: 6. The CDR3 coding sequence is TGCGCCAGCAGGGGGACAGGGGCCTTCGGCTACACCTTC. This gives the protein CASRGTGAFGYTF.

The CDR3 nucleotides are TGTGCCAGCAGCTTAGCGGTAGCGGGGGGGAACATTCAGTACTTC. This translates into CASSLAVAGGNIQYF. This chain uses TRBV7-2 with TRBJ2-4; 11 bases fit TRBD2. This CDR3 spans 15 amino acids. After removal of 0 bases from V and 7 bases from J, the junction contained 2 bases not matched to a gene. Germline CDR1 SGHTA, CDR2 FQGNSA.